What follows is one T cell receptor beta chain and its context. Its antigen is undetermined. With V trimmed by 3 bases and J by 10 bases, 14 bases remained unmatched. This CDR3 is built from 18 residues. Per germline, CDR1 SGHTA and CDR2 FQGNSA. This entry belongs to a study of esophageal squamous cell carcinoma under preoperative chemotherapy. The time point denotes: after preoperative PTX-NDP chemotherapy. Preoperative chemotherapy with paclitaxel-nedaplatin was given to patients before surgery. TCRdb analysed the PCR reads with MiXCR anew, one entry per CDR3 protein. The data show about 18,000 distinct CDR3 sequences, just over 45% seen once. General study findings and limits: Chemotherapy was followed by significantly higher TCR diversity in peripheral T cells only, not tumor-infiltrating lymphocytes.

The sequence was obtained from a human donor with esophageal squamous cell carcinoma. The donor label of this sample is uncertain. Sampling was performed from a patient given preoperative chemotherapy. This sequence joins TRBV7-2 and TRBJ2-5; 16 nucleotides line up with TRBD2. As DNA, the CDR3 is TGTGCCAGCAGCTTGACCTCCGGGACTAGCGGGAGGGCCGGGGGCCAGTACTTC. This encodes CASSLTSGTSGRAGGQYF.